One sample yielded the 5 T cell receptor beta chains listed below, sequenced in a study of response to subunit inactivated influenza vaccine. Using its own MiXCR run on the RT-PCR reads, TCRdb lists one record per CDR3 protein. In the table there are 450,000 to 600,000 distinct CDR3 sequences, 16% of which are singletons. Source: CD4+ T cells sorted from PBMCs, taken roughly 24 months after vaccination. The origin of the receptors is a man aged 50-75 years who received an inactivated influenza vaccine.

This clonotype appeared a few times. CDR3 sequence reads: CASSPAAGDQPQHF. In DNA, the CDR3 is TGTGCCAGCAGCCCAGCGGCAGGAGATCAGCCCCAGCATTTT. V is TRBV12-3 or TRBV12-4 and J is TRBJ1-5; D not certain. Trimming took off 6 bases at V and 5 bases at J, with 14 bases between the two ends. CDR3 length equals 14 residues.

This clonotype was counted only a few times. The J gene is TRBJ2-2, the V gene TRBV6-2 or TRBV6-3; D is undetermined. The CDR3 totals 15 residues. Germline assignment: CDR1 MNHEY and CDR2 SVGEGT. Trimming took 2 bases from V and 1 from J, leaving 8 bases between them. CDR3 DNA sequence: TGTGCCAGCAGTTACACTAAAAAGAACACCGGGGAGCTGTTTTTT. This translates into CASSYTKKNTGELFF.

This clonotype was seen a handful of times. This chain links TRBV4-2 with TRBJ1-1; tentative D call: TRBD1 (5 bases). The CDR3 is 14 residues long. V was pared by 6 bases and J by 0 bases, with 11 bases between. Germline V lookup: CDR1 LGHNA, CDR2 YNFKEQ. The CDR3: CASRQQAMNTEAFF. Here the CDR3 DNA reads TGTGCCAGCAGACAACAGGCCATGAACACTGAAGCTTTCTTT.

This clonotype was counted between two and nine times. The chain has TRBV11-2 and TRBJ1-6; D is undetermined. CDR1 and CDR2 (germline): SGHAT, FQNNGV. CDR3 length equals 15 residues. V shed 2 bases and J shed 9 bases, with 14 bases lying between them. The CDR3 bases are TGTGCCAGCAGCTTAAACAGTGCCGACCTTTCACCCCTCCACTTT. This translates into CASSLNSADLSPLHF.

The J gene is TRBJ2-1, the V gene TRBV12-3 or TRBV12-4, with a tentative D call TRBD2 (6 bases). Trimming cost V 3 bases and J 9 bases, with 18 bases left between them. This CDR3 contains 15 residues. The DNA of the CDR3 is TGTGCCAGCAGTTTGACAGTTAGACTTAGCGGTGAGCAGTTCTTC. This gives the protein CASSLTVRLSGEQFF.